This T cell receptor beta chain was found in a study of blood T cell repertoires in COVID-19. As for the study in general: Material from acute and convalescent COVID-19 was sourced from the United States, Italy and Spain. Sample material is recorded as cDNA or gDNA derived from T cells, B-cell-depleted T cells, or PBMCs.

Per the original data handling: Reference gene primers were amplified, and this amplification served to estimate nucleated cell counts. TCRdb keeps only in-frame clones here, not all; method: immunoSEQ multiplex PCR. V, J and clone size are taken as reported in that table, and D and trimming were inferred from the DNA itself. The table has 250,000 or so clones, more than 85% seen once; the top ten hold about 7.6%. This clone was counted once. V shed 6 bases and J shed 1 base, with 13 bases lying between them. The germline CDR1 and CDR2 sequences are SGHRS and YFSETQ. CDR3 length equals 15 residues. The chain is built from TRBV5-1 and TRBJ2-2, with a weak D call TRBD2 (5 bases). This receptor was obtained from a woman aged 65 to 85 with active or convalescent COVID-19. Sequenced material: peripheral blood. CDR3 DNA sequence: TGCGCCAGCAATCGGGGATCAGAGAACACCGGGGAGCTGTTTTTT. Amino acids: CASNRGSENTGELFF.